The rows below give T cell receptor beta chains drawn from one sample of a study of neurological immune-mediated disorders. TCRdb passed the 5' RACE reads through MiXCR, listing each CDR3 protein once. This table holds about 79,000 distinct CDR3 sequences, about 14% found once. The sequenced sample was PBMCs. The receptors come from a woman between 50 and 59 years old in good health. CDR3s include the opening cysteine and the closing phenylalanine or tryptophan. Fields, in order: J gene, clone size, V gene, CDR3 length, D gene, CDR3 DNA, CDR3 protein. D genes are given only for firm matches. Where a row states a size, it is once, few, many or the class of an expanded clone; other rows omit it.

J gene: TRBJ2-2
clone size: -
V gene: TRBV20-1
CDR3 length: 17
D gene: TRBD1
CDR3 DNA: TGCAGTGCTAGAAGCATGATTGGAACAGGGGTGAGCGGGGAGCTGTTTTTT
CDR3 protein: CSARSMIGTGVSGELFF

J gene: TRBJ2-6
clone size: -
V gene: TRBV20-1
CDR3 length: 14
D gene: -
CDR3 DNA: TGCAGTGCACCCCAGGGGTCTGGGGCCAACGTCCTGACTTTC
CDR3 protein: CSAPQGSGANVLTF

J gene: TRBJ1-2
clone size: many
V gene: TRBV28
CDR3 length: 13
D gene: -
CDR3 DNA: TGTGCCAGCAGTTCCCAGGGATGGTATGGCTACACCTTC
CDR3 protein: CASSSQGWYGYTF

J gene: TRBJ1-1
clone size: many
V gene: TRBV5-1
CDR3 length: 13
D gene: -
CDR3 DNA: TGCGCCAGCAGCCCGGACGGAAACACTGAAGCTTTCTTT
CDR3 protein: CASSPDGNTEAFF

J gene: TRBJ2-4
clone size: -
V gene: TRBV5-1
CDR3 length: 16
D gene: -
CDR3 DNA: TGCGCCAGCAGCTTGGATGTGGGTTTAGCCAAAAACATTCAGTACTTC
CDR3 protein: CASSLDVGLAKNIQYF

J gene: TRBJ2-2
clone size: many
V gene: TRBV25-1
CDR3 length: 11
D gene: -
CDR3 DNA: TGTGCCAGCAGGGGGAACGGGGAGCTGTTTTTT
CDR3 protein: CASRGNGELFF

J gene: TRBJ2-2
clone size: many
V gene: TRBV28
CDR3 length: 14
D gene: -
CDR3 DNA: TGTGCCAACGGACGCCCTGGGGGCACCGGGGAGCTGTTTTTT
CDR3 protein: CANGRPGGTGELFF

J gene: TRBJ2-2
clone size: few
V gene: TRBV29-1
CDR3 length: 10
D gene: -
CDR3 DNA: TGCAGCGTTTCAGACGGGGAGCTGTTTTTT
CDR3 protein: CSVSDGELFF

J gene: TRBJ2-1
clone size: many
V gene: TRBV9
CDR3 length: 16
D gene: TRBD2
CDR3 DNA: TGTGCCAGCAGCGTAGTCTCTGCGGGAGGGATTAATGAGCAGTTCTTC
CDR3 protein: CASSVVSAGGINEQFF

J gene: TRBJ1-1
clone size: many
V gene: TRBV11-3
CDR3 length: 15
D gene: -
CDR3 DNA: TGTGCCAGCAGCGTTGGAGGAGCGGTGAACACTGAAGCTTTCTTT
CDR3 protein: CASSVGGAVNTEAFF

J gene: TRBJ1-6
clone size: many
V gene: TRBV3-1
CDR3 length: 16
D gene: TRBD1
CDR3 DNA: TGTGCCAGCAGCCTGGGACAGGGGGCTCTTTATTCACCCCTCCACTTT
CDR3 protein: CASSLGQGALYSPLHF

J gene: TRBJ2-5
clone size: many
V gene: TRBV7-7
CDR3 length: 13
D gene: -
CDR3 DNA: TGTGCCAGCAGCTTACAGTACCAAGAGACCCAGTACTTC
CDR3 protein: CASSLQYQETQYF

J gene: TRBJ2-3
clone size: many
V gene: TRBV20-1
CDR3 length: 18
D gene: TRBD2
CDR3 DNA: TGCAGTGCTAGAGGGCTAGCGGGGGGGAAGGTTCTCGCAGATACGCAGTATTTT
CDR3 protein: CSARGLAGGKVLADTQYF

J gene: TRBJ2-1
clone size: many
V gene: TRBV24-1
CDR3 length: 17
D gene: -
CDR3 DNA: TGTGCCACCAGTGGCGGTACAGTGCCGGGCTCCTACAATGAGCAGTTCTTC
CDR3 protein: CATSGGTVPGSYNEQFF

J gene: TRBJ2-2
clone size: many
V gene: TRBV15
CDR3 length: 17
D gene: -
CDR3 DNA: TGTGCCACCAGCAGAGTACGAGCAGGAAGGCGCACCGGGGAGCTGTTTTTT
CDR3 protein: CATSRVRAGRRTGELFF

J gene: TRBJ2-3
clone size: many
V gene: TRBV20-1
CDR3 length: 13
D gene: TRBD2
CDR3 DNA: TGCAGTGCTAAAGGCGGGAGGGGAGATACGCAGTATTTT
CDR3 protein: CSAKGGRGDTQYF

J gene: TRBJ1-3
clone size: -
V gene: TRBV28
CDR3 length: 14
D gene: -
CDR3 DNA: TGTGGCAGCAGTTTGCAAGTGGCTGGAAACACCATATATTTT
CDR3 protein: CGSSLQVAGNTIYF

J gene: TRBJ1-5
clone size: few
V gene: TRBV5-8
CDR3 length: 15
D gene: -
CDR3 DNA: TGTGCCAGCAGCTTGCGAGGCAGGGGCAATCAGCCCCAGCATTTT
CDR3 protein: CASSLRGRGNQPQHF

J gene: TRBJ2-2
clone size: -
V gene: TRBV29-1
CDR3 length: 14
D gene: TRBD2
CDR3 DNA: TGCAGCGTCGCAGCGGGATCGAACACCGGGGAGCTGTTTTTT
CDR3 protein: CSVAAGSNTGELFF

J gene: TRBJ2-2
clone size: -
V gene: TRBV12-3/TRBV12-4
CDR3 length: 12
D gene: -
CDR3 DNA: TGTGCCAGCAGTTTGACCCCCGGGGAGCTGTTTTTT
CDR3 protein: CASSLTPGELFF

J gene: TRBJ2-7
clone size: many
V gene: TRBV20-1
CDR3 length: 13
D gene: TRBD1
CDR3 DNA: TGCAGTGCTACAGGGACAGGGGAGTACGAGCAGTACTTC
CDR3 protein: CSATGTGEYEQYF

J gene: TRBJ2-7
clone size: many
V gene: TRBV5-4
CDR3 length: 15
D gene: -
CDR3 DNA: TGTGCCAGCAGTCTGGGGCAGGGAAGAATTTGGGAGCAGTACTTC
CDR3 protein: CASSLGQGRIWEQYF

J gene: TRBJ2-1
clone size: many
V gene: TRBV24-1
CDR3 length: 12
D gene: -
CDR3 DNA: TGTGCCACCAGTGATCGATCCTCAGGGCAGTTCTTC
CDR3 protein: CATSDRSSGQFF

J gene: TRBJ2-3
clone size: -
V gene: TRBV7-9
CDR3 length: 23
D gene: -
CDR3 DNA: -
CDR3 protein: CASSAQQGGTEAFFGQGTDTQYF

J gene: TRBJ2-6
clone size: many
V gene: TRBV28
CDR3 length: 16
D gene: -
CDR3 DNA: TGTGCCAGCAGCCAACGAGGGACTTCTGGGGCCAACGTCCTGACTTTC
CDR3 protein: CASSQRGTSGANVLTF